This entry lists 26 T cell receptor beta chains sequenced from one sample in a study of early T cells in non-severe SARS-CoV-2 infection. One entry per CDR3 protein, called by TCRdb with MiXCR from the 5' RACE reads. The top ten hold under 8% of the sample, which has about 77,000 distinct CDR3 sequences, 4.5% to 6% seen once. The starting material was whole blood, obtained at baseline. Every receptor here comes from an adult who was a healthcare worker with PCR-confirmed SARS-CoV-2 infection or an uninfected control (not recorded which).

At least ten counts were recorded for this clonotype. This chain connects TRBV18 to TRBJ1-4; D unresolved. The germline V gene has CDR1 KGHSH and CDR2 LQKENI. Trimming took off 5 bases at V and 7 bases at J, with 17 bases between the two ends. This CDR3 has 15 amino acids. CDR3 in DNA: TGTGCCAGCTCAAGCTCCGGGGTGCTCGGTGAAAAACTGTTTTTT. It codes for CASSSSGVLGEKLFF.

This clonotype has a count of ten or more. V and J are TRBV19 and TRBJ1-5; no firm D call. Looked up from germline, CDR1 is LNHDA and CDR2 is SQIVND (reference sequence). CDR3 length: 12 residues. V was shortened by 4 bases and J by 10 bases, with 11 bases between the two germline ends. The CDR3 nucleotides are TGTGCCAGTAGTAATTCTGCCAGCCCCCAGCATTTT. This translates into CASSNSASPQHF.

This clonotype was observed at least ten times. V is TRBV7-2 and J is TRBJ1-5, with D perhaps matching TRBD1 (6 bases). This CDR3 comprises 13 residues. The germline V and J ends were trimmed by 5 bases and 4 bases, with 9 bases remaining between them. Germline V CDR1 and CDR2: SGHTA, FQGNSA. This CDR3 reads CASSPDRNQPQHF. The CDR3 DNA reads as TGTGCCAGCAGCCCGGACAGAAATCAGCCCCAGCATTTT.

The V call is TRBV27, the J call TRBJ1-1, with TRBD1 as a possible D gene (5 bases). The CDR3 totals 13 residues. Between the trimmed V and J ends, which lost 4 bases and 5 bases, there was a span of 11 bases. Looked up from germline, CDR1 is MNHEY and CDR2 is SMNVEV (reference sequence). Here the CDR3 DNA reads TGTGCCAGCAGTTACAGGCCCAGGACTGAAGCTTTCTTT. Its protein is CASSYRPRTEAFF.

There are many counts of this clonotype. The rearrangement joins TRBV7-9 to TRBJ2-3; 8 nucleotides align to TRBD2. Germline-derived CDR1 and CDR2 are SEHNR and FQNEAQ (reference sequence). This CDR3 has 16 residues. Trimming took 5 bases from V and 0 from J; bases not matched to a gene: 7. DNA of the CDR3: TGTGCCAGCAGCACCACTAGCGGCGAAAGCACAGATACGCAGTATTTT. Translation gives CASSTTSGESTDTQYF.

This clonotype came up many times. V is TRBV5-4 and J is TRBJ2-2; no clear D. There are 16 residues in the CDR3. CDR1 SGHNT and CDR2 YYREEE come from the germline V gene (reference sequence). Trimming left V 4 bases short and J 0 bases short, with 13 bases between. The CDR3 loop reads CASSPWEQANTGELFF. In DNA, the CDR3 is TGTGCCAGCAGCCCCTGGGAACAAGCGAACACCGGGGAGCTGTTTTTT.

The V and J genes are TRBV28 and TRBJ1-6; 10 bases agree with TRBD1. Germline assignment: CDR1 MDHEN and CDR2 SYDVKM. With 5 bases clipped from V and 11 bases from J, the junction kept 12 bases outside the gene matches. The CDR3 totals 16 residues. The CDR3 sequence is CASSIGTGVGNPPLHF. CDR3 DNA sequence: TGTGCCAGCAGTATAGGGACAGGGGTCGGAAATCCACCCCTCCACTTT.

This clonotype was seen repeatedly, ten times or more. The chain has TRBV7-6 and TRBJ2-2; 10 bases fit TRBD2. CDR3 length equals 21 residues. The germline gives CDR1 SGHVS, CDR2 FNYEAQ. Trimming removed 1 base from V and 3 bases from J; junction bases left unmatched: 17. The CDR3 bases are TGTGCCAGCAGCTTAGGAAAAGCGGGAGGGAGCTCAGCCCATGACACCGGGGAGCTGTTTTTT. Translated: CASSLGKAGGSSAHDTGELFF.

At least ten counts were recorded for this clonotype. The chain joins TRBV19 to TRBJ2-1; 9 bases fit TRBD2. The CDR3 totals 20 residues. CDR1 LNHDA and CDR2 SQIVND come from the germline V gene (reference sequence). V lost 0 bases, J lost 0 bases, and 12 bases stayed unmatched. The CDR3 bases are TGTGCCAGTAGTATAGACTCGGACTTAGCGGGAGTCTACTCCTACAATGAGCAGTTCTTC. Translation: CASSIDSDLAGVYSYNEQFF.

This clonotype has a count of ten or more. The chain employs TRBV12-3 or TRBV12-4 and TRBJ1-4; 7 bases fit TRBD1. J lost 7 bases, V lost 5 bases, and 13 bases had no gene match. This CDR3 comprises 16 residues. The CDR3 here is CASSAAGTGDTEKLFF. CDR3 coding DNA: TGTGCCAGCAGTGCAGCGGGCACAGGGGATACTGAAAAACTGTTTTTT.

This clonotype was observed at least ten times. DNA for the CDR3: TGTGCCAGCAGCCAACTCGCGAGCGGGAGAGGGACCGGGGAGCTGTTTTTT. It is translated as CASSQLASGRGTGELFF. The chain combines TRBV3-1 with TRBJ2-2; TRBD2 matches at 8 bases. With V trimmed by 2 bases and J by 5 bases, 10 bases remained unmatched. This CDR3 has 17 residues. Germline assignment: CDR1 LGHDT and CDR2 YNNKEL (reference sequence).

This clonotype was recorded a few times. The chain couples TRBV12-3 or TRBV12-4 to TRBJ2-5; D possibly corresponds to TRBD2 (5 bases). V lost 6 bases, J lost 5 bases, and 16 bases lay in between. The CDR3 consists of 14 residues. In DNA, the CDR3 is TGTGCCAGCAGCCGGAGGCTGACGGGGGAGACCCAGTACTTC. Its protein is CASSRRLTGETQYF.

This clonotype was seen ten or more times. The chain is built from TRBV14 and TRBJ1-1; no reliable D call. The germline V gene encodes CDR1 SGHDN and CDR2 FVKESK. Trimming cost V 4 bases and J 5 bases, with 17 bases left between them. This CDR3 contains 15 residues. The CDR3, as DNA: TGTGCCAGCAGCCCCCCGGCAGTGATTCTTACTGAAGCTTTCTTT. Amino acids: CASSPPAVILTEAFF. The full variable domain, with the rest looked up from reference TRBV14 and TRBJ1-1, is EAGVTQFPSHSVIEKGQTVTLRCDPISGHDNLYWYRRVMGKEIKFLLHFVKESKQDESGMPNNRFLAERTGGTYSTLKVQPAELEDSGVYFCASSPPAVILTEAFFGQGTRLTVV.

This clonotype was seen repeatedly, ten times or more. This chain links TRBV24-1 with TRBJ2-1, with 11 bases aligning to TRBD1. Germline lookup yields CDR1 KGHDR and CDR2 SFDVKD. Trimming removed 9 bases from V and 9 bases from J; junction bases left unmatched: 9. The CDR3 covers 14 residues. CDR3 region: CATHSGQGATEQFF. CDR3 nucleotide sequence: TGTGCCACCCATTCAGGACAGGGGGCCACTGAGCAGTTCTTC.

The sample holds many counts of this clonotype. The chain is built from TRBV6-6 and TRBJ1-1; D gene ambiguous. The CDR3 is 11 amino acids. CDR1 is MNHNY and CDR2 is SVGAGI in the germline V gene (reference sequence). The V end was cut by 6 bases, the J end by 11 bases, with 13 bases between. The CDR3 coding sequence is TGTGCCAGCAGCTCGACCGGTGGGGCTTTCTTT. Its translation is CASSSTGGAFF.

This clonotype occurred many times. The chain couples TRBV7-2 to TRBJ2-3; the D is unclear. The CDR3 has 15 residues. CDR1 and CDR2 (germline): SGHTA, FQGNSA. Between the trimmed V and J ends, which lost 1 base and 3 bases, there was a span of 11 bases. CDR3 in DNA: TGTGCCAGCAGCTTAGAGCTAGGGCCGACAGATACGCAGTATTTT. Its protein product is CASSLELGPTDTQYF.

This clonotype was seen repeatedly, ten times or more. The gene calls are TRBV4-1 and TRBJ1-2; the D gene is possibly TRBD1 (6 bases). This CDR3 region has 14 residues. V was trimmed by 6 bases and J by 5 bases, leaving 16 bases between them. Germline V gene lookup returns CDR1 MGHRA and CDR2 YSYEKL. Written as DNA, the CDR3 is TGCGCCAGCAGGGAAACTACAGGGACATATGGCTACACCTTC. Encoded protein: CASRETTGTYGYTF.

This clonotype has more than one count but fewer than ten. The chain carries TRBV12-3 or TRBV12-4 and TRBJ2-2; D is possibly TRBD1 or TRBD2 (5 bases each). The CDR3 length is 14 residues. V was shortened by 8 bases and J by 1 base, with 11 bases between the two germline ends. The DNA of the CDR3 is TGTGCCAGCTCCGGGACCGAGAACACCGGGGAGCTGTTTTTT. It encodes CASSGTENTGELFF.

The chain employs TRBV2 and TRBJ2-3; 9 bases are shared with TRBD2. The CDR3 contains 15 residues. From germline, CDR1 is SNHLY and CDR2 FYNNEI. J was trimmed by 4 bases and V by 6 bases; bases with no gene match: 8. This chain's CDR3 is CASRRLAAGADTQYF. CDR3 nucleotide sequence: TGTGCCAGCAGGAGACTAGCGGCTGGGGCAGATACGCAGTATTTT.

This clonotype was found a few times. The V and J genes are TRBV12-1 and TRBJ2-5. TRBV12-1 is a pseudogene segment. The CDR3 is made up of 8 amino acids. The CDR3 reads CASRDQYF. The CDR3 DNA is TGTGCCAGCAGGGACCAGTACTTC.

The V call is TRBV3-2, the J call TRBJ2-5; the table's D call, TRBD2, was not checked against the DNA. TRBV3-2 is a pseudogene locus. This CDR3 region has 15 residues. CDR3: CASSQGRAGGETQYF. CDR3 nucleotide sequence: TGTGCCAGCAGCCAAGGGCGGGCGGGAGGAGAGACCCAGTACTTC.

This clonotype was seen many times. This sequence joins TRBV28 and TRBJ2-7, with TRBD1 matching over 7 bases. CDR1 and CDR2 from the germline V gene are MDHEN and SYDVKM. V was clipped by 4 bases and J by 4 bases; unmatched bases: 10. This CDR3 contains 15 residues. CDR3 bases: TGTGCCAGCAGTTACGCAGGGGGTCCCACATACGAGCAGTACTTC. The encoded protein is CASSYAGGPTYEQYF.

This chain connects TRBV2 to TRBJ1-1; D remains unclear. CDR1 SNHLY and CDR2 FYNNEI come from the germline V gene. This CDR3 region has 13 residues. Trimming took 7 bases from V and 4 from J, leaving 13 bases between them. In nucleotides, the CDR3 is TGTGCCAGCACAGCCAGCATTACCACTGAAGCTTTCTTT. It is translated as CASTASITTEAFF.

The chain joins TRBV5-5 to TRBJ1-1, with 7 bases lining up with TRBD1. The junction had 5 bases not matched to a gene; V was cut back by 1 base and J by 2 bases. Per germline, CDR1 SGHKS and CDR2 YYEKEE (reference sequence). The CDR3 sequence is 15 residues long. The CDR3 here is CASSLYEGANTEAFF. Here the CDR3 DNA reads TGTGCCAGCAGCTTGTACGAGGGGGCTAACACTGAAGCTTTCTTT. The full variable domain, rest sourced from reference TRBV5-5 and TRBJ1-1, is DAGVTQSPTHLIKTRGQQVTLRCSPISGHKSVSWYQQVLGQGPQFIFQYYEKEERGRGNFPDRFSARQFPNYSSELNVNALLLGDSALYLCASSLYEGANTEAFFGQGTRLTVV.

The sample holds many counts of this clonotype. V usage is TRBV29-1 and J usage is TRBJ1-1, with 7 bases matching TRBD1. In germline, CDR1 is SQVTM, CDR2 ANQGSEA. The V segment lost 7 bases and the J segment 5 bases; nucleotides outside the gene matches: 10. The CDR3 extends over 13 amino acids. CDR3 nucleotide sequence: TGCAGCGCAAGTCAGGGGGTAGGAACTGAAGCTTTCTTT. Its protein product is CSASQGVGTEAFF.

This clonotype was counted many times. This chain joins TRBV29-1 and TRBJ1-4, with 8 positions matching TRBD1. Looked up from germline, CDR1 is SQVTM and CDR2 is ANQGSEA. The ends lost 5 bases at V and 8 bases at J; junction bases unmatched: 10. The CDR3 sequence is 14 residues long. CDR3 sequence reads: CSVKTTGGGEKLFF. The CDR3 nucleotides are TGCAGCGTTAAGACTACAGGGGGAGGAGAAAAACTGTTTTTT.